This T cell receptor beta chain was found in a study of shared clonotypes between healthy human individuals. Whole-study findings and limits: Clonotype sharing among donors, it was expected, would be affected by sequencing depth.

The CDR3 runs to 14 residues. Here immunoSEQ multiplex PCR was the method, and the copy in TCRdb shows in-frame clones only, minus some. The table records some 2 million clones, approximately 95% of them present only once. With respect to this clone: Its antigen remains unidentified.

V gene TRBV12-2 combines with J gene TRBJ2-7; the table's D call, TRBD1, was not checked against the DNA. TRBV12-2 counts as a pseudogene. Input material: naive CD4+ T cells sorted from blood. Subset given: CD45RA+ positively selected. This clonotype originated in a man between 18 and 29 years old in good health. The chain's CDR3 is CASRLLRGNYEQYF. The DNA for the CDR3 is TGTGCAAGTCGCTTATTAAGGGGAAACTACGAGCAGTACTTC.